Each of the 18 T cell receptor beta chains below was sequenced from the same sample in a study of T cells in Graves' hyperthyroidism and ophthalmopathy. Using RNA transcripts as the source, TCR beta CDR3 regions were amplified. The HTBI set primed first-round TCR CDR3 RT-PCR. TCRdb re-derived calls from the multiplex PCR reads in MiXCR, one entry per CDR3 protein. The profile covers more than 600,000 distinct CDR3 sequences, with about a sixth appearing a single time and under 10% taken by the ten largest. The sample taken for sequencing was blood. The receptors here all came from a man younger than 35 with Graves' hyperthyroidism.

CDR3 sequence (DNA): TGTGCCAGCAGCTTAACAGGGGGGAGTAACTATGGCTACACCTTC. As protein: CASSLTGGSNYGYTF. The rearrangement joins TRBV5-5 to TRBJ1-2; 8 bases agree with TRBD1. The length of the CDR3 is 15 residues. Unmatched junction bases numbered 4, after V lost 2 bases and J lost 1 base. Germline V lookup: CDR1 SGHKS, CDR2 YYEKEE (reference sequence).

This clonotype was observed at least ten times. The chain recombines TRBV28 with TRBJ2-1; TRBD2 is a possible D gene (6 bases). Germline loops: CDR1 MDHEN, CDR2 SYDVKM. This CDR3 contains 18 residues. V was pared by 2 bases and J by 8 bases, with 25 bases between. The CDR3 here is CASSLTWAGLGGFDEQFF. The CDR3 nucleotides are TGTGCCAGCAGTTTAACGTGGGCGGGGCTAGGCGGTTTCGATGAGCAGTTCTTC.

The sample holds a few counts of this clonotype. The chain is built from TRBV5-1 and TRBJ2-1; 12 bases are a match to TRBD2. Germline CDR1 and CDR2: SGHRS and YFSETQ. J gave up 10 bases and V 0 bases, and 8 bases lay outside the gene matches. The CDR3 length is 16 residues. Here the CDR3 reads CASSLAVRLAGEEQFF. The CDR3, as DNA: TGCGCCAGCAGCTTGGCCGTTCGACTAGCGGGAGAAGAGCAGTTCTTC.

Details on this clonotype: Because the CDR3 is missing its conserved closing phenylalanine or tryptophan, this is likely a read error. This chain uses TRBV6-1 with TRBJ2-5; D is tentatively TRBD1 or TRBD2 (7 bases each). The germline CDR1 and CDR2 sequences are MNHNS and SASEGT. The V end was cut by 5 bases, the J end by 2 bases, with 18 bases between. CDR3 length: 16 residues. CDR3 residues: CASSHPDREGQETQYL. CDR3 coding DNA: TGTGCCAGCAGTCACCCTGACAGGGAGGGACAAGAGACCCAGTACTTA.

There are a few counts of this clonotype. The V gene is TRBV4-1, the J gene TRBJ1-1, with 7 positions matching TRBD1. Losses at the gene ends were 3 bases for V and 0 bases for J; bases not matched to a gene: 4. The germline V gene encodes CDR1 MGHRA and CDR2 YSYEKL. The CDR3 spans 15 residues. The CDR3 DNA reads TGCGCCAGCAGCCATATGACAGGGTTGAACACTGAAGCTTTCTTT. Translating gives CASSHMTGLNTEAFF.

In its sample, this clonotype was seen many times. The chain uses TRBV11-2 and TRBJ2-7; TRBD1 agrees at 7 bases. This CDR3 has 14 amino acids. V trimming: 3 bases; J trimming: 5 bases; junction bases outside the gene matches: 7. CDR1 and CDR2 (germline): SGHAT, FQNNGV. The CDR3 reads CASSFSTGTDEQYF. CDR3 coding DNA: TGTGCCAGCAGCTTCTCGACAGGGACAGACGAGCAGTACTTC.

This clonotype was counted many times. CDR3 sequence (DNA): TGTGCCAGCAGTATTCCTACCGGGGAGCTGTTTTTT. As protein: CASSIPTGELFF. The V and J genes are TRBV28 and TRBJ2-2; D is undetermined. The CDR3 totals 12 residues. CDR1 MDHEN and CDR2 SYDVKM come from the germline V gene. The V end lost 5 bases, the J end lost 5 bases, and 6 bases lay between the germline ends.

The chain uses TRBV27 and TRBJ1-1, with 7 positions matching TRBD1. The CDR3 consists of 21 residues. Germline V gene lookup returns CDR1 MNHEY and CDR2 SMNVEV (reference sequence). The trim removed 4 bases at V and 0 bases at J, leaving 23 bases unmatched. The CDR3: CASSSIPGQSFPRQMNTEAFF. In DNA, the CDR3 is TGTGCCAGCAGTTCGATCCCGGGACAGTCCTTCCCTCGTCAGATGAACACTGAAGCTTTCTTT.

This clonotype was seen a handful of times. J is TRBJ2-7 and V is TRBV6-1; D unclear. Germline V CDR1 and CDR2: MNHNS, SASEGT. V lost 0 bases to trimming and J lost 2 bases, with 8 bases between them. The CDR3 totals 14 residues. CDR3 coding DNA: TGTGCCAGCAGTGAAGCAGGGCTTACCTACGAGCAGTACTTC. It yields the protein CASSEAGLTYEQYF.

This chain uses TRBV5-6 with TRBJ1-2, with 10 nucleotides matching TRBD1. The length of the CDR3 is 15 residues. Germline values: CDR1 SGHDT, CDR2 YYEEEE. The V and J ends lost 2 bases and 2 bases, in that order; junction bases with no gene match: 3. CDR3 bases: TGTGCCAGCAGCTTCCTGGACAGGGGGAACTATGGCTACACCTTC. Encoded protein: CASSFLDRGNYGYTF.

The genes are TRBV11-3 and TRBJ2-1, with TRBD2 matching over 10 bases. V lost 4 bases to trimming and J lost 7 bases; unmatched junction nucleotides: 10. This CDR3 has 16 amino acids. Looked up from germline, CDR1 is SGHNT and CDR2 is YENEEA. In DNA, the CDR3 is TGTGCCAGCAGCTCCTCCGGGACTAGCGCCAGAAATGAGCAGTTCTTC. It encodes CASSSSGTSARNEQFF.

This clonotype was observed a few times. The chain has TRBV28 and TRBJ2-3; TRBD2 matches at 10 bases. Germline CDR1 reads MDHEN; CDR2 reads SYDVKM. The CDR3 loop spans 16 amino acids. Trimming removed 6 bases from V and 1 base from J; junction bases left unmatched: 7. The CDR3 DNA reads TGTGCCAGCAGCCCGGGGGGGACTAGCGGCACAGATACGCAGTATTTT. Protein: CASSPGGTSGTDTQYF. Full variable domain (rest looked up from reference TRBV28 and TRBJ2-3): DVKVTQSSRYLVKRTGEKVFLECVQDMDHENMFWYRQDPGLGLRLIYFSYDVKMKEKGDIPEGYSVSREKKERFSLILESASTNQTSMYLCASSPGGTSGTDTQYFGPGTRLTVL.

This clonotype was counted only a few times. This chain joins TRBV5-4 and TRBJ2-5, with D maybe TRBD2 (6 bases). CDR1 is SGHNT and CDR2 is YYREEE in the germline V gene (reference sequence). The germline V and J ends were trimmed by 5 bases and 3 bases, with 11 bases remaining between them. The CDR3 length is 13 residues. Here the CDR3 DNA reads TGTGCCAGCAGTTCCGTAGCGGAAGAGACCCAGTACTTC. Amino acids: CASSSVAEETQYF.

This clonotype occurred many times. The chain combines TRBV2 with TRBJ1-1; 9 bases align to TRBD1. The CDR3 runs 14 residues. From germline, CDR1 is SNHLY and CDR2 FYNNEI. J was trimmed by 3 bases and V by 6 bases; bases with no gene match: 5. Written as DNA, the CDR3 is TGTGCCAGCAGGAGGGACAGGGCGGACACTGAAGCTTTCTTT. Translation gives CASRRDRADTEAFF. Full variable domain (missing parts from reference TRBV2 and TRBJ1-1): EPEVTQTPSHQVTQMGQEVILRCVPISNHLYFYWYRQILGQKVEFLVSFYNNEISEKSEIFDDQFSVERPDGSNFTLKIRSTKLEDSAMYFCASRRDRADTEAFFGQGTRLTVV.

Only a few counts were recorded for this clonotype. J is TRBJ2-5 and V is TRBV20-1; no definite D call. There are 13 residues in the CDR3. The germline V and J ends were trimmed by 3 bases and 4 bases, with 12 bases remaining between them. Germline V gives CDR1 DFQATT, CDR2 SNEGSKA (reference sequence). The CDR3, as DNA: TGCAGTGCTAGCCCTATGACTGGAGAGACCCAGTACTTC. Its protein product is CSASPMTGETQYF.

This clonotype came up a few times. This chain uses TRBV28 with TRBJ1-2; the D is unclear. Germline CDR1 and CDR2: MDHEN and SYDVKM. The CDR3 contains 11 residues. V lost 8 bases, J lost 6 bases, and 10 bases lay in between. Written as DNA, the CDR3 is TGTGCCAGCGGTCCGACCGATGGCTACACCTTC. Protein: CASGPTDGYTF.

This clonotype was observed a handful of times. The chain has TRBV15 and TRBJ2-7; D might be TRBD2 (6 bases). CDR3 length equals 16 residues. The V and J ends lost 5 bases and 0 bases respectively, with 17 bases between them. Germline-derived CDR1 and CDR2 are LNHNV and YYDKDF (reference sequence). CDR3 nucleotides: TGTGCCACCAGCTCCTGGGGGGACTGGAGCTCCTACGAGCAGTACTTC. As protein: CATSSWGDWSSYEQYF. The complete variable domain, with remaining parts taken from reference TRBV15 and TRBJ2-7, reads DAMVIQNPRYQVTQFGKPVTLSCSQTLNHNVMYWYQQKSSQAPKLLFHYYDKDFNNEADTPDNFQSRRPNTSFCFLDIRSPGLGDTAMYLCATSSWGDWSSYEQYFGPGTRLTVT.

Of note for this clonotype: This may be a read error, as it is one base from a much larger clone. The chain is built from TRBV2 and TRBJ2-3; D unresolved. Germline V gene data show CDR1 as SNHLY and CDR2 as FYNNEI. The CDR3 loop spans 13 amino acids. The CDR3 region has the DNA TGTGCCGGCAGTTTACTTGGACCAGATACGCAGTATTTT. It is translated as CAGSLLGPDTQYF.